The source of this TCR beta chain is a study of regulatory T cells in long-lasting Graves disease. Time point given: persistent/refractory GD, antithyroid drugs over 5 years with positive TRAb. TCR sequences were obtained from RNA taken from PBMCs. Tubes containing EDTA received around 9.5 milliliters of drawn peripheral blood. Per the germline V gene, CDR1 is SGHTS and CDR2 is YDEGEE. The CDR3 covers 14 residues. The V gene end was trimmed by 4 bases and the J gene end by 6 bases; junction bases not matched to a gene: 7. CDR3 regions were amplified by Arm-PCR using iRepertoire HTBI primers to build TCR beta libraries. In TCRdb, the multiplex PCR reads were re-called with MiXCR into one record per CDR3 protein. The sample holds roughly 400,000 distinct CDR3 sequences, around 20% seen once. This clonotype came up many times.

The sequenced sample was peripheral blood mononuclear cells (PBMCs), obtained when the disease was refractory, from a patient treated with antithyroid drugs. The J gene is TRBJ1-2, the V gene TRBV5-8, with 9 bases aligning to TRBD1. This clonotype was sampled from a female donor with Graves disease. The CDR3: CASSPGTGIHGYTF. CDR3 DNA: TGTGCCAGCAGCCCCGGGACAGGGATACATGGCTACACCTTC.